One sample yielded the 27 T cell receptor beta chains listed below, sequenced in a study of cytomegalovirus exposure and HLA in healthy donors. Primers for the PCR totalled 60 Vbeta and 13 Jbeta. Sequenced by immunoSEQ multiplex PCR; TCRdb stores in-frame clones only, minus some. Found here are 130,000 to 150,000 clones, around two thirds of them singletons; the top ten hold around 4%. Sequencing input: PBMCs. These receptors originate from a man aged 18 to 35 in good health and CMV-seropositive.

This chain joins TRBV19 and TRBJ1-2; D is possibly TRBD1 (6 bases). V dropped 6 bases and J dropped 6 bases, with 14 bases sitting between them. In germline, CDR1 is LNHDA, CDR2 SQIVND (reference sequence). CDR3 length: 13 amino acids. The CDR3 loop reads CASRRGTSDGYTF. The CDR3 DNA sequence: TGTGCCAGTAGGAGGGGGACATCAGATGGCTACACCTTC.

This clone has more than one count but fewer than ten. The chain joins TRBV13 to TRBJ2-1; 10 bases map to TRBD1. The CDR3 is made up of 15 amino acids. V lost 5 bases and J lost 7; bases outside the gene matches: 8. The V gene's germline CDR1 is PRHDT and CDR2 FYEKMQ (reference sequence). The CDR3 bases are TGTGCCAGCAGCCCCCGGGACAGGGGAAGAAATGAGCAGTTCTTC. It specifies CASSPRDRGRNEQFF.

This clone was counted between two and nine times. The rearrangement uses TRBV4-1 and TRBJ1-5; no clear D gene. Germline CDR1 reads MGHRA; CDR2 reads YSYEKL. Trimming stripped 0 bases from V and 3 bases from J, with 15 bases between. The CDR3 is 17 residues long. CDR3 bases: TGCGCCAGCAGCCAAGATAAGGATTCAAGCGTCAATCAGCCCCAGCATTTT. It is translated as CASSQDKDSSVNQPQHF.

The V call is TRBV25-1, the J call TRBJ1-6, with D maybe TRBD1 (6 bases). V shed 1 base and J shed 0 bases, with 13 bases lying between them. This CDR3 contains 18 residues. Germline V gives CDR1 MGHDK, CDR2 SYGVNS. As DNA, the CDR3 is TGTGCCAGCAGTGAATTAGGCAGGGGTAGCTCCTATAATTCACCCCTCCACTTT. Protein product: CASSELGRGSSYNSPLHF.

The rearrangement joins TRBV15 to TRBJ1-3; D possibly corresponds to TRBD1 (5 bases). The V gene's germline CDR1 is LNHNV and CDR2 YYDKDF (reference sequence). V lost 0 bases to trimming and J lost 2 bases, with 17 bases between them. The CDR3 has 18 residues. The CDR3 protein is CATSRDRGPGGAGNTIYF. The CDR3 region has the DNA TGTGCCACCAGCAGAGATAGAGGGCCGGGAGGGGCTGGAAACACCATATATTTT.

This clone was picked up a small number of times. The chain couples TRBV6-6 to TRBJ1-2, with no clear D. The V end was cut by 2 bases, the J end by 2 bases, with 6 bases between. The CDR3 extends over 13 amino acids. Germline-derived CDR1 and CDR2 are MNHNY and SVGAGI (reference sequence). CDR3 bases: TGTGCCAGCAGTTACGTAGTAAACTATGGCTACACCTTC. This gives the protein CASSYVVNYGYTF.

The gene calls are TRBV27 and TRBJ1-2; D gene unclear. The germline V and J ends were trimmed by 5 bases and 7 bases, with 11 bases remaining between them. The CDR3 covers 12 residues. CDR1 and CDR2 from the germline V gene are MNHEY and SMNVEV (reference sequence). The CDR3 region has the DNA TGTGCCAGCAGTCCAGCGGGCCTTGGCTACACCTTC. The encoded protein is CASSPAGLGYTF.

The chain recombines TRBV28 with TRBJ2-2; a possible D gene is TRBD1 (6 bases). The length of the CDR3 is 13 residues. The V and J ends lost 6 bases and 6 bases respectively, with 11 bases between them. Looked up from germline, CDR1 is MDHEN and CDR2 is SYDVKM. The CDR3 region has the DNA TGTGCCAGCAGGGTACAGGGAGCCGGGGAGCTGTTTTTT. Protein sequence: CASRVQGAGELFF.

This clone was recorded at least ten times. The DNA of the CDR3 is TGCGCCAGCAGCCAAGATCCTGGGACAGGGGGCACTGAAGCTTTCTTT. Translation gives CASSQDPGTGGTEAFF. The V call is TRBV4-3, the J call TRBJ1-1; 11 nucleotides agree with TRBD1. The length of the CDR3 is 16 residues. Trimming cost V 0 bases and J 4 bases; bases outside gene matches: 4. Germline CDR1 is LGHNA and CDR2 is YSLEER.

The rearrangement links TRBV28 to TRBJ1-2, with D maybe TRBD1 (6 bases). In germline, CDR1 is MDHEN, CDR2 SYDVKM. The CDR3 is 13 residues long. The germline V and J ends were trimmed by 7 bases and 4 bases, with 13 bases remaining between them. The CDR3 loop is CASTIDRIYGYTF. In DNA, the CDR3 is TGTGCCAGCACTATCGACAGGATCTATGGCTACACCTTC.

The V call is TRBV28, the J call TRBJ1-3; 8 positions agree with TRBD1. This CDR3 region has 16 residues. Germline values: CDR1 MDHEN, CDR2 SYDVKM. V was pared by 1 base and J by 4 bases, with 6 bases of the junction left unmatched. The CDR3 DNA follows: TGTGCCAGCAGTTTATTCGGACAGGGAGAAGGAAACACCATATATTTT. Translating gives CASSLFGQGEGNTIYF.

The J gene is TRBJ1-4, the V gene TRBV4-1; TRBD1 matches 7 bases. The V gene end was trimmed by 0 bases and the J gene end by 2 bases; junction bases not matched to a gene: 0. Germline V CDR1 and CDR2: MGHRA, YSYEKL. This CDR3 has 15 amino acids. This CDR3 reads CASSQDRGTNEKLFF. The CDR3 nucleotides read TGCGCCAGCAGCCAAGACAGGGGGACTAATGAAAAACTGTTTTTT.

This clone was observed a few times. This chain joins TRBV4-2 and TRBJ2-7; 11 nucleotides align to TRBD1. Germline V lookup: CDR1 LGHNA, CDR2 YNFKEQ. This CDR3 has 15 amino acids. The trim removed 1 base at V and 3 bases at J, leaving 2 bases unmatched. CDR3 nucleotide sequence: TGTGCCAGCAGCCAAGGCGGGACAGGGGGCTACGAGCAGTACTTC. As protein: CASSQGGTGGYEQYF.

The gene calls are TRBV7-8 and TRBJ1-1, with 7 bases that match TRBD1. Germline V gene sequence: CDR1 SGHVS, CDR2 FQNEAQ. This CDR3 has 15 amino acids. Trimming removed 5 bases from V and 0 bases from J; junction bases left unmatched: 6. The CDR3: CASSPRQGMNTEAFF. CDR3 coding DNA: TGTGCCAGCAGCCCCCGACAGGGAATGAACACTGAAGCTTTCTTT.

This clone has more than one count but fewer than ten. The rearrangement uses TRBV4-3 and TRBJ2-3, with TRBD2 as a possible D gene (7 bases). Trimming pared 5 bases from V and 1 base from J, leaving 16 bases between. Per the germline V gene, CDR1 is LGHNA and CDR2 is YSLEER. The CDR3 has 16 residues. Here the CDR3 DNA reads TGCGCCAGCAGCGGAGGGGGGGACCCCGGCACAGATACGCAGTATTTT. It specifies CASSGGGDPGTDTQYF.

This chain joins TRBV9 and TRBJ1-6; possible D gene TRBD1, 5 bases. Trimming took 4 bases from V and 14 from J, leaving 19 bases between them. This CDR3 comprises 14 residues. The germline V gene encodes CDR1 SGDLS and CDR2 YYNGEE. CDR3 amino acids: CASSQGSGSMALHF. The CDR3 DNA reads as TGTGCCAGCAGCCAGGGTTCAGGGTCTATGGCCCTCCACTTT.

The table lists this clone with a few counts. This chain connects TRBV7-9 to TRBJ2-7, with D possibly matching TRBD1 (6 bases). The germline CDR1 and CDR2 sequences are SEHNR and FQNEAQ (reference sequence). V gave up 0 bases and J gave up 6 bases, with 9 bases separating them. CDR3 length: 13 amino acids. CDR3 coding DNA: TGTGCCAGCAGCTTAGCGGGGGCGAGCGAGCAGTACTTC. It specifies CASSLAGASEQYF. Together with reference TRBV7-9 and TRBJ2-7, the CDR3 gives the full variable domain: DTGVSQNPRHKITKRGQNVTFRCDPISEHNRLYWYRQTLGQGPEFLTYFQNEAQLEKSRLLSDRFSAERPKGSFSTLEIQRTEQGDSAMYLCASSLAGASEQYFGPGTRLTVT.

The CDR3 protein is CASSLGLFPLEQYF. In DNA, the CDR3 is TGTGCCAGCAGCTTGGGGCTCTTTCCCCTCGAGCAGTACTTC. The chain carries TRBV7-9 and TRBJ2-7; D might be TRBD1 (5 bases). Germline CDR1 SEHNR, CDR2 FQNEAQ (reference sequence). The ends were cut back, 3 bases at V and 6 bases at J, with 15 bases in the middle. The CDR3 spans 14 residues.

This chain connects TRBV7-6 to TRBJ2-7; TRBD1 matches at 7 bases. J was trimmed by 6 bases and V by 3 bases; bases with no gene match: 2. Per germline, CDR1 SGHVS and CDR2 FNYEAQ. This CDR3 region has 12 residues. The CDR3 nucleotides are TGTGCCAGCAGCTTGACAGGGCCCGAGCAGTACTTC. Translating it yields CASSLTGPEQYF. The full variable domain, its missing parts supplied by reference TRBV7-6 and TRBJ2-7, is GAGVSQSPRYKVTKRGQDVALRCDPISGHVSLYWYRQALGQGPEFLTYFNYEAQQDKSGLPNDRFSAERPEGSISTLTIQRTEQRDSAMYRCASSLTGPEQYFGPGTRLTVT.

The chain couples TRBV25-1 to TRBJ1-6, with D maybe TRBD1 (5 bases). Germline CDR1 reads MGHDK; CDR2 reads SYGVNS. This CDR3 spans 14 amino acids. Between the trimmed V and J ends, which lost 2 bases and 15 bases, there was a span of 17 bases. DNA for the CDR3: TGTGCCAGCAGTGAAGACGGCACGAGAACAGGCCTCCACTTT. The encoded protein is CASSEDGTRTGLHF.

The chain is built from TRBV28 and TRBJ1-1, with 9 bases fitting TRBD1. The CDR3 has 14 residues. After removal of 3 bases from V and 5 bases from J, the junction contained 4 bases not matched to a gene. Germline CDR1 is MDHEN and CDR2 is SYDVKM. The CDR3 DNA sequence: TGTGCCAGCAGTTTGGGACAGGGAGGAACTGAAGCTTTCTTT. Protein product: CASSLGQGGTEAFF.

The chain combines TRBV19 with TRBJ2-7, with D perhaps TRBD2 (6 bases). The V and J ends lost 5 bases and 5 bases respectively, with 19 bases between them. This CDR3 spans 15 amino acids. CDR1 and CDR2 (germline): LNHDA, SQIVND (reference sequence). The CDR3 DNA reads as TGTGCCAGTAGTGGGCGGGGAGAGGCGAAGCACGAGCAGTACTTC. This translates into CASSGRGEAKHEQYF. Combining the CDR3 with reference TRBV19 and TRBJ2-7 gives the whole variable domain DGGITQSPKYLFRKEGQNVTLSCEQNLNHDAMYWYRQDPGQGLRLIYYSQIVNDFQKGDIAEGYSVSREKKESFPLTVTSAQKNPTAFYLCASSGRGEAKHEQYFGPGTRLTVT.

Concerning this clone: Different DNA sequences within this sample yield the same CDR3. This chain links TRBV5-1 with TRBJ2-1, with 15 bases fitting TRBD2. The CDR3 is 15 residues long. In germline, CDR1 is SGHRS, CDR2 YFSETQ. V trimming: 2 bases; J trimming: 7 bases; junction bases outside the gene matches: 1. CDR3 amino acids: CASSLGLAGGNEQFF. DNA for the CDR3: TGCGCCAGCAGCTTAGGACTAGCGGGAGGGAATGAGCAGTTCTTC.

The chain uses TRBV6-6 and TRBJ1-4; perhaps TRBD1 as D (6 bases). The CDR3 length is 14 residues. Looked up from germline, CDR1 is MNHNY and CDR2 is SVGAGI (reference sequence). V was clipped by 4 bases and J by 8 bases, with 14 bases between them. The CDR3 DNA reads as TGTGCCAGCAGTTTCCTGGACAGAACCGAAAAACTGTTTTTT. Translating gives CASSFLDRTEKLFF.

The V and J genes are TRBV12-5 and TRBJ2-7; TRBD1 might be the D (5 bases). V lost 4 bases to trimming and J lost 6 bases, with 37 bases between them. This CDR3 is 21 amino acids long. Looked up from germline, CDR1 is LGHNT and CDR2 is FRNRAP. This CDR3 is CASGSYGLSDPQGMGRCEQYF. CDR3 bases: TGTGCTAGTGGTTCGTATGGCCTTTCGGACCCCCAAGGGATGGGGCGGTGCGAGCAGTACTTC. The whole variable domain, remainder taken from reference TRBV12-5 and TRBJ2-7, is DARVTQTPRHKVTEMGQEVTMRCQPILGHNTVFWYRQTMMQGLELLAYFRNRAPLDDSGMPKDRFSAEMPDATLATLKIQPSEPRDSAVYFCASGSYGLSDPQGMGRCEQYFGPGTRLTVT.

Only one count was recorded for this clone. The chain is built from TRBV4-1 and TRBJ2-2; TRBD1 is a possible D gene (5 bases). Germline V gives CDR1 MGHRA, CDR2 YSYEKL. The CDR3 length is 16 residues. Trimming took 1 base from V and 4 from J, leaving 13 bases between them. The CDR3 coding sequence is TGCGCCAGCAGCCAAGCCCCGTCCAGGGCCACCGGGGAGCTGTTTTTT. This translates into CASSQAPSRATGELFF.

The chain joins TRBV25-1 to TRBJ2-7; weak D call: TRBD1 (7 bases). The germline CDR1 and CDR2 sequences are MGHDK and SYGVNS. The CDR3 is 15 amino acids. Between the trimmed V and J ends, which lost 2 bases and 0 bases, there was a span of 11 bases. The CDR3 here is CASSEQGGGSYEQYF. The CDR3 nucleotides read TGTGCCAGCAGTGAACAGGGGGGTGGCTCCTACGAGCAGTACTTC.